This T cell receptor beta chain was captured by sequencing in a study of shared clonotypes between healthy human individuals. Across the study: Donors consisted of two women and three men between 18 and 49.

Sequenced by immunoSEQ multiplex PCR; TCRdb stores in-frame clones only, minus some. Of millions of clones in the sample, 90% to 95% were seen once. Germline CDR1 MNHEY, CDR2 SMNVEV (reference sequence). CDR3 length: 15 residues. Trimming pared 2 bases from V and 3 bases from J, leaving 11 bases between. CD45RO negativity and positive selection for CCR7 defined naive CD8 cells, a population that excluded terminally differentiated effector memory CD45RA+ cells. As concerns this clone: The same CDR3 is also encoded by other DNA sequences in this sample.

The origin of this receptor is a man aged 18 to 29 in good health. Some clones in this sample may be carry-over from other donors' samples. The rearrangement links TRBV27 to TRBJ2-1; TRBD2 might be the D (5 bases). Material for sequencing was naive CD8+ T cells from PBMCs. This CDR3 reads CASSLRLAGYNEQFF. The DNA of the CDR3 is TGTGCCAGCAGTTTAAGGCTAGCCGGCTACAATGAGCAGTTCTTC.